The rows below give T cell receptor beta chains drawn from one sample of a study of blood T cell repertoires in COVID-19. The method was immunoSEQ multiplex PCR; TCRdb's version includes in-frame clones alone and lacks a portion of them. The repertoire holds about 170,000 clones, with about 88% as singletons. Material for sequencing was peripheral blood. The source is a middle-aged man who had recovered from COVID-19. CDR3s include the opening cysteine and the closing phenylalanine or tryptophan. The D gene is left open where the match is weak. Some rows mark clone size as missing; the rest say once, few, many or name a class of expanded clone.

TRBJ2-6	-	-	TRBV15	TGTGCCACCAGCAGAGGAGGGACTGGGGCCAACGTCCTGACTTTC	CATSRGGTGANVLTF
TRBJ1-5	once	-	TRBV27	TGTGCCAGCAGTTTACCCCCCCCGACACGGTCGGATCAGCCCCAGCATTTT	CASSLPPPTRSDQPQHF
TRBJ2-1	-	-	TRBV28	TGTGCCAGCAGTAGGGGGGGGCTGTACAATGAGCAGTTCTTC	CASSRGGLYNEQFF
TRBJ2-7	once	-	TRBV28	TGTGCCAGCAGTTGGCAGATGCCGGGGGAGCAGTACTTC	CASSWQMPGEQYF
TRBJ2-3	once	TRBD1	TRBV5-1	TGCGCCAGCAGCTCGGGACAGGGGAAGAAGAGCACAGATACGCAGTATTTT	CASSSGQGKKSTDTQYF
TRBJ2-3	-	-	TRBV10-3	TGTGCCATCAGTGACCCGGACTTGCGGGCTAGCACAGATACGCAGTATTTT	CAISDPDLRASTDTQYF
TRBJ1-1	-	-	TRBV4-3	TGCGCCAGCAGCCAAGTAACAGCCTTGAACACTGAAGCTTTCTTT	CASSQVTALNTEAFF
TRBJ2-7	-	TRBD2	TRBV12-5	TGTGCTAGTGGTTTTAACGGGAGGGCATACGAGCAGTACTTC	CASGFNGRAYEQYF
TRBJ2-2	-	TRBD1	TRBV5-1	TGCGCCAGCAGCCCCGGCCGGGGGACAGGTATTAACACCGGGGAGCTGTTTTTT	CASSPGRGTGINTGELFF
TRBJ1-1	-	-	TRBV7-9	TGTGCCAGCAGCTTAAGTGCCAGGATGAACACTGAAGCTTTCTTT	CASSLSARMNTEAFF
TRBJ1-1	-	TRBD1	TRBV2	TGTGCCAGCAGGGCGGGACAGGGAGGTACTGAAGCTTTCTTT	CASRAGQGGTEAFF
TRBJ1-2	-	-	TRBV3-1/TRBV3-2	TGTGCCAGCAGCCAAGTCGGTAAAGCGTCCTATGGCTACACCTTC	CASSQVGKASYGYTF
TRBJ2-5	-	-	TRBV2	TGTGCCAGCTCCGGAGGGTTGCAAGAGACCCAGTACTTC	CASSGGLQETQYF
TRBJ2-6	-	-	TRBV19	TGTGCCAGTAGTAAAATAGGGGGCTCTGGGGCCAACGTCCTGACTTTC	CASSKIGGSGANVLTF
TRBJ2-2	-	-	TRBV18	TGTGCCAGCTCACCAAGGCAGGGGCCAAACACCGGGGAGCTGTTTTTT	CASSPRQGPNTGELFF
TRBJ2-5	-	TRBD1	TRBV24-1	TGTGCCACCAGTGATCCGACAGGGTTTGGAGAGACCCAGTACTTC	CATSDPTGFGETQYF
TRBJ2-1	-	-	TRBV5-5	TGTGCCAGCAGCTTGGTGGGACTCCCTTACAATGAGCAGTTCTTC	CASSLVGLPYNEQFF
TRBJ2-2	few	-	TRBV5-1	TGCGCCAGCAGCCCATCTTTGAGTTTCCAGCGTGCGAACACCGGGGAGCTGTTTTTT	CASSPSLSFQRANTGELFF
TRBJ2-1	-	TRBD1	TRBV7-3	TGTGCCAGCAGCCCCCGGGGACAGGGGGGCACAAGTGAGCAGTTCTTC	CASSPRGQGGTSEQFF
TRBJ1-4	-	-	TRBV30	TGTGCCTGGAGTAGGGGTAGGGATGAAAAACTGTTTTTT	CAWSRGRDEKLFF
TRBJ2-2	-	-	TRBV7-2	TGTGCCAGCAGCTTAGAGGAGTACACCGGGGAGCTGTTTTTT	CASSLEEYTGELFF
TRBJ1-2	-	-	TRBV6-5	TGTGCCAGCAGTTACCGCCCCCAGGGCGCCAACTATGGCTACACCTTC	CASSYRPQGANYGYTF
TRBJ2-2	-	-	TRBV19	TGTGCCAGTAGTTTGACTATTACGAACACCGGGGAGCTGTTTTTT	CASSLTITNTGELFF
TRBJ2-2	-	TRBD2	TRBV11-2	TGTGCCAGCAGCCCGTCTAGCGGGAGTTCCGGGGAGCTGTTTTTT	CASSPSSGSSGELFF
TRBJ1-1	-	-	TRBV18	TGTGCCAGCTCCCCACAACGAAGCCTTGAAGCTTTCTTT	CASSPQRSLEAFF
TRBJ2-3	-	TRBD2	TRBV7-9	TGTGCCAGCAGCTACCTAGCGGGAGTGGGAGCGGATACGCAGTATTTT	CASSYLAGVGADTQYF
TRBJ1-5	-	-	TRBV19	TGTGCCAGTAGTATAAGGGTAACGGGGGACGGCAATCAGCCCCAGCATTTT	CASSIRVTGDGNQPQHF
TRBJ2-7	-	TRBD2	TRBV7-8	TGTGCCAGCAGCTTAATGCTAGCGGGCTACGAGCAGTACTTC	CASSLMLAGYEQYF
TRBJ1-6	few	TRBD1	TRBV7-9	TGTGCCAGCAGTAGGGGACAGGGGAATTCACCCCTCCACTTT	CASSRGQGNSPLHF
TRBJ2-5	-	-	TRBV7-2	TGTGCCAGCAGCACATGGGCCCAGTCATCAGAGACCCAGTACTTC	CASSTWAQSSETQYF
TRBJ1-4	-	-	TRBV27	TGTGCCAGCAGTTTAGTGGGAAGTGGGGCCTCCGGGACTAATGAAAAACTGTTTTTT	CASSLVGSGASGTNEKLFF
TRBJ2-1	-	-	TRBV5-1	TGCGCCAGCAGCCGCCTCGAGCCCGAGCAGTTCTTC	CASSRLEPEQFF
TRBJ2-1	-	TRBD2	TRBV10-3	TGTGCCATCAGTGGGGGGAGGACTAGCGGGTCGGATGAGCAGTTCTTC	CAISGGRTSGSDEQFF
TRBJ1-2	-	TRBD1	TRBV11-2	TGTGCCAGCAGCTTAATCACAGGGGGCTATGGCTACACCTTC	CASSLITGGYGYTF
TRBJ2-1	-	-	TRBV27	TGTGCCAGCACCAGTCCAGGGGCAGGGGCCTATGAGCAGTTCTTC	CASTSPGAGAYEQFF
TRBJ1-5	-	-	TRBV19	TGTGCCAGTACCGACCTTGAGGGGGGCAATCAGCCCCAGCATTTT	CASTDLEGGNQPQHF
TRBJ1-1	once	TRBD1	TRBV19	TGTGCCAGTAGTATGGAACTGCTCCGGACAGGGGAAGCTTTCTTT	CASSMELLRTGEAFF
TRBJ2-7	-	-	TRBV10-1	TGCGCCAGCAGTGTCGGGAGCGAGCAGTACTTC	CASSVGSEQYF
TRBJ2-7	few	TRBD1	TRBV11-2	TGTGCCAGCAGACAGGGGGTTCGGAACGAGCAGTACTTC	CASRQGVRNEQYF
TRBJ1-1	-	-	TRBV5-6	TGTGCCAGCAGCTCCTGGAGCTGGACTGAAGCTTTCTTT	CASSSWSWTEAFF